Described below is a single TCR beta chain sequence and its context. Measured with immunoSEQ multiplex PCR; TCRdb has only the in-frame clones, and not every one. Of about 190,000 clones detected, about nine tenths appear once; the ten largest clones hold less than 2%. These data belong to a study of control samples from healthy donors and cancer patients. Germline CDR1 is SGHTS and CDR2 is YDEGEE. The CDR3 has 20 amino acids. Germline trimming cut 0 bases from V and 0 bases from J; bases unmatched to any gene: 16. This rearrangement joins TRBV5-8 to TRBJ2-3; 7 bases are a match to TRBD1. The clonotype was recovered from a man aged 25-45 years in good health. The sample taken for sequencing was blood. The CDR3 reads CASSLVGRLEGAASTDTQYF. In DNA, the CDR3 is TGTGCCAGCAGCTTGGTAGGGCGATTAGAGGGGGCCGCTAGCACAGATACGCAGTATTTT.